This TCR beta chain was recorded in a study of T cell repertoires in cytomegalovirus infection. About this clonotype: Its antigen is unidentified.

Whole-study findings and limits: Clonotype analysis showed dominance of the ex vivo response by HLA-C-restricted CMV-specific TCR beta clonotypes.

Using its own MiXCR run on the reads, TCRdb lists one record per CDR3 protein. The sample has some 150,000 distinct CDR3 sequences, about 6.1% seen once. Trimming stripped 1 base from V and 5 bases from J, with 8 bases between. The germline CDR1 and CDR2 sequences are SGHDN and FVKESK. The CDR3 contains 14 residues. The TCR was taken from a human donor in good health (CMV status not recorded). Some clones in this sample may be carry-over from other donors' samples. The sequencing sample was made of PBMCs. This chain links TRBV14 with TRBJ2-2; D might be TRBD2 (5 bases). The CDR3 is CASSQAGWTGELFF. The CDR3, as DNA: TGTGCCAGCAGCCAAGCGGGGTGGACCGGGGAGCTGTTTTTT.